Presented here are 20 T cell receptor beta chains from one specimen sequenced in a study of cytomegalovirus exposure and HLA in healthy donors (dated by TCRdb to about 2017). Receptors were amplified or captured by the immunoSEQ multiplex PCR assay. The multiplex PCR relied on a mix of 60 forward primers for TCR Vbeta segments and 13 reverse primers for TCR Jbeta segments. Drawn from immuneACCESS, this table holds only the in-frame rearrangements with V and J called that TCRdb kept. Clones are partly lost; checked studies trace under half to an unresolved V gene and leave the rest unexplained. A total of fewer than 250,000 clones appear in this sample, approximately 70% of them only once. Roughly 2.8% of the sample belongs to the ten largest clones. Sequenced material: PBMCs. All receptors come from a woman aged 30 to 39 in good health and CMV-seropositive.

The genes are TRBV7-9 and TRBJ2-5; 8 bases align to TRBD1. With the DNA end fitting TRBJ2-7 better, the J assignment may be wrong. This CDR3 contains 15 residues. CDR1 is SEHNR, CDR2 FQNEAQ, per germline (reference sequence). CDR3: CASSGGQGEGDEQYF. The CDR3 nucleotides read TGTGCCAGCAGCGGTGGACAGGGAGAAGGAGACGAGCAGTACTTC.

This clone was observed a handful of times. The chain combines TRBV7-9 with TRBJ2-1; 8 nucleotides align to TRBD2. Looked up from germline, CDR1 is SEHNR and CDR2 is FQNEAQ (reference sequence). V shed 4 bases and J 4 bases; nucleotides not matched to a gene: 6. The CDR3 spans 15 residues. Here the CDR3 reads CASSYSGSRYNEQFF. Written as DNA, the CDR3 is TGTGCCAGCAGCTACAGCGGGAGCCGATACAATGAGCAGTTCTTC. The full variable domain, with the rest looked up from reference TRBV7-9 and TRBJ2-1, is DTGVSQNPRHKITKRGQNVTFRCDPISEHNRLYWYRQTLGQGPEFLTYFQNEAQLEKSRLLSDRFSAERPKGSFSTLEIQRTEQGDSAMYLCASSYSGSRYNEQFFGPGTRLTVL.

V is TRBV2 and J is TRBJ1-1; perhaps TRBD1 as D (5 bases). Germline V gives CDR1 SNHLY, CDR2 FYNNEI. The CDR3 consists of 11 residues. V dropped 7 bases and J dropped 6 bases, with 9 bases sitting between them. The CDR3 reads CASTGGAEAFF. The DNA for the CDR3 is TGTGCCAGCACGGGGGGGGCTGAAGCTTTCTTT.

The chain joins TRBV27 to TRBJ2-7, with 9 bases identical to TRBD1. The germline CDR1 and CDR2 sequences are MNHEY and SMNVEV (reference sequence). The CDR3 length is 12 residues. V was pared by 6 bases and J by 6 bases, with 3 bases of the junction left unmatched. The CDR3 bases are TGTGCCAGCAGACAGGGGGCTGGCGAGCAGTACTTC. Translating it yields CASRQGAGEQYF.

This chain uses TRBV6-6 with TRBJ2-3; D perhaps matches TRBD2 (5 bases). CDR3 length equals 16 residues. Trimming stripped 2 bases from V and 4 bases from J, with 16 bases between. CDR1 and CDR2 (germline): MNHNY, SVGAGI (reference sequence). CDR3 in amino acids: CASSYGGLSGSDTQYF. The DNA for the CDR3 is TGTGCCAGCAGTTACGGCGGGCTTTCAGGTTCAGATACGCAGTATTTT.

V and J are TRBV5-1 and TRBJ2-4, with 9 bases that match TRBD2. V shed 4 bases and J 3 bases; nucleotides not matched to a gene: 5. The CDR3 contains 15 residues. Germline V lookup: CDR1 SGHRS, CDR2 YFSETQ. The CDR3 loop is CASSRLAEGKNIQYF. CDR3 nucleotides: TGCGCCAGCAGCAGACTAGCGGAGGGCAAAAACATTCAGTACTTC. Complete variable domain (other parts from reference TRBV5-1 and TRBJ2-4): KAGVTQTPRYLIKTRGQQVTLSCSPISGHRSVSWYQQTPGQGLQFLFEYFSETQRNKGNFPGRFSGRQFSNSRSEMNVSTLELGDSALYLCASSRLAEGKNIQYFGAGTRLSVL.

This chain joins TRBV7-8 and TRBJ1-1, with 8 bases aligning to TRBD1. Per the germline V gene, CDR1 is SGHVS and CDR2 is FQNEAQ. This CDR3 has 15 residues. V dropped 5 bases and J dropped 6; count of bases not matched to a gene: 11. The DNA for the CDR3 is TGTGCCAGCAGCGCCTCCGGGACAGGAGCTTCTGAAGCTTTCTTT. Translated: CASSASGTGASEAFF.

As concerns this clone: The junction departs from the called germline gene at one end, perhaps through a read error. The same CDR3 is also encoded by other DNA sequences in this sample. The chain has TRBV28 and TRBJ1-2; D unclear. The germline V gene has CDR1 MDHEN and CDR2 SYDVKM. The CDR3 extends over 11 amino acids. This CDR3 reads CASFQPGGYTF. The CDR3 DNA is TGTGCCAGCTTCCAACCAGGAGGCTACACTTTC.

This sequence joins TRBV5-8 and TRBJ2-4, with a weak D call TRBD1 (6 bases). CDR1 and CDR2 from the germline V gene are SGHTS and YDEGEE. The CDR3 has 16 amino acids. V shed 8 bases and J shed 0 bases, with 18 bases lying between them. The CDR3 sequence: CASTLRQVLAKNIQYF. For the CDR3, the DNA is TGTGCCAGTACTCTCCGACAGGTTTTAGCCAAAAACATTCAGTACTTC.

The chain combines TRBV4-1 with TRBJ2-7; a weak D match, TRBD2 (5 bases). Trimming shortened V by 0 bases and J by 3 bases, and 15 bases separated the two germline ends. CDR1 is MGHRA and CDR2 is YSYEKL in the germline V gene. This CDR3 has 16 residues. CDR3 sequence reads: CASSQDNGGLLYEQYF. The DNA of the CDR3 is TGCGCCAGCAGCCAAGATAATGGAGGTCTCCTCTACGAGCAGTACTTC.

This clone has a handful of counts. The CDR3 DNA sequence: TGTGCCAGCAGTCCAGGACAGCCAAGGGGCAATCAGCCCCAGCATTTT. It codes for CASSPGQPRGNQPQHF. The chain has TRBV27 and TRBJ1-5; maybe TRBD1 (6 bases). The germline V gene encodes CDR1 MNHEY and CDR2 SMNVEV (reference sequence). The V end was cut by 5 bases, the J end by 2 bases, with 16 bases between. The CDR3 sequence is 16 residues long.

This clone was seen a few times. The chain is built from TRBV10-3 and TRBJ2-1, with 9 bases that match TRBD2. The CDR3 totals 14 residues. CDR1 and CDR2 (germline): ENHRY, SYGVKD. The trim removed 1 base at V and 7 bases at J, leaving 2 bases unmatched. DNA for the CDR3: TGTGCCATCAGTGAGTTGAGCGGGAGGAATGAGCAGTTCTTC. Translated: CAISELSGRNEQFF.

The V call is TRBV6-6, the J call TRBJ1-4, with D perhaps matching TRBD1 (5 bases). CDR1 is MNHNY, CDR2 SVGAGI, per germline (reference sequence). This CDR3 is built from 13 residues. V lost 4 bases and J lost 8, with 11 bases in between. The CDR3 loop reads CASSSQGEEKLFF. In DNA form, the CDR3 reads TGTGCCAGCAGTTCCCAGGGCGAGGAAAAACTGTTTTTT.

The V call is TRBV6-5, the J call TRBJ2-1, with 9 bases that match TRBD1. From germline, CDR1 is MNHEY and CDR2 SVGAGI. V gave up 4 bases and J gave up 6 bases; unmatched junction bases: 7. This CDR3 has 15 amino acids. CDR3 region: CASSFTGGVGNEQFF. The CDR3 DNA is TGTGCCAGCAGTTTTACAGGGGGCGTAGGCAATGAGCAGTTCTTC.

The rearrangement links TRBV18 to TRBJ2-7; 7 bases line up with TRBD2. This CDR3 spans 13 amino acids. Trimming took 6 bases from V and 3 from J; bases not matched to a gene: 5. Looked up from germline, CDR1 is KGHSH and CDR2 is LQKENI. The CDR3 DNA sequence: TGTGCCAGCTCCGGAAGCGGGGTCTACGAGCAGTACTTC. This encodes CASSGSGVYEQYF.

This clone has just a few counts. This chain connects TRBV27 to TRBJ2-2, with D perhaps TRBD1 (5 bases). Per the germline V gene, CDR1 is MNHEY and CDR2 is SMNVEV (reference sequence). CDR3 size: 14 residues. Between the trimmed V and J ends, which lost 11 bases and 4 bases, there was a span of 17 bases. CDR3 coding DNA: TGTGCCGGTCGACAGAATCGTTTCACCGGGGAGCTGTTTTTT. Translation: CAGRQNRFTGELFF.

The DNA of the CDR3 is TGCGCCAGCAGCTTGGTTGCGAGCGGGACATACAATGAGCAGTTCTTC. This encodes CASSLVASGTYNEQFF. The chain combines TRBV5-1 with TRBJ2-1; tentatively, D is TRBD2 (7 bases). Trimming removed 0 bases from V and 4 bases from J, with 14 bases in between. Germline values: CDR1 SGHRS, CDR2 YFSETQ. The CDR3 runs to 16 residues.

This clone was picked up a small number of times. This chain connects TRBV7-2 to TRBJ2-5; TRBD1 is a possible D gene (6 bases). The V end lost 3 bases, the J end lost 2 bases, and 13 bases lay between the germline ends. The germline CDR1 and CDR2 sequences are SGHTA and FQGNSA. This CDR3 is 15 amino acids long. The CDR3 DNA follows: TGTGCCAGCAGCTTTCTAGGGGGTGCTCAAGAGACCCAGTACTTC. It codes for CASSFLGGAQETQYF.

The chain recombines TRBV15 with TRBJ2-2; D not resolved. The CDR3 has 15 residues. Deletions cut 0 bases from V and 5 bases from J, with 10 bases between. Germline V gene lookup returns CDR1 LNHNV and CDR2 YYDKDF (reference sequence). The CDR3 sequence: CATSRDMARTGELFF. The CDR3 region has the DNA TGTGCCACCAGCAGAGATATGGCGCGGACCGGGGAGCTGTTTTTT.

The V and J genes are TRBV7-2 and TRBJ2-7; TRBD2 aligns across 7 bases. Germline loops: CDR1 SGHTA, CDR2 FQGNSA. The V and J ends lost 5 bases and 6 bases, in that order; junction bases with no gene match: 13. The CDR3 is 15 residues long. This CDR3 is CASSLRGGGAVEQYF. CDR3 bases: TGTGCCAGCAGCCTAAGGGGCGGGGGTGCAGTCGAGCAGTACTTC. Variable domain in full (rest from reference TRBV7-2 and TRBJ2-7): GAGVSQSPSNKVTEKGKDVELRCDPISGHTALYWYRQSLGQGLEFLIYFQGNSAPDKSGLPSDRFSAERTGGSVSTLTIQRTQQEDSAVYLCASSLRGGGAVEQYFGPGTRLTVT.